A single sample is the source of the 14 T cell receptor beta chains below, sequenced in a study of T-cell reconstitution after alpha-beta-depleted transplantation in children. Library preparation (for TCRbeta) was performed with unique molecular identifiers. TCRdb analysed the PCR reads with MiXCR anew, one entry per CDR3 protein. This table has about 300,000 distinct CDR3 sequences, around 10% appearing once. The sequencing here drew on PBMCs, taken before TCRalphabeta/CD19-depleted stem cell transplant. Receptor source: a boy in the first two years of life with acute myeloid leukemia, due to receive a stem cell transplant.

The chain is built from TRBV5-1 and TRBJ2-3, with D perhaps TRBD2 (6 bases). The V end was cut by 7 bases, the J end by 4 bases, with 19 bases between. Germline V gene lookup returns CDR1 SGHRS and CDR2 YFSETQ. This CDR3 has 15 residues. CDR3 nucleotide sequence: TGCGCCAGCCTCTGGGACGGGGGAGTGGCAGATACGCAGTATTTT. Translating gives CASLWDGGVADTQYF.

The table lists this clonotype with a few counts. V gene TRBV10-1 combines with J gene TRBJ2-4; D is tentatively TRBD1 or TRBD2 (5 bases each). Looked up from germline, CDR1 is WNHNN and CDR2 is SYGVQD (reference sequence). V lost 7 bases and J lost 0, with 16 bases in between. The CDR3 extends over 16 amino acids. As DNA, the CDR3 is TGCGCCAGCAACAGACTCCAGGGAGTAGCCAAAAACATTCAGTACTTC. As protein: CASNRLQGVAKNIQYF.

This clonotype was seen ten or more times. This rearrangement joins TRBV4-2 to TRBJ2-2, with 15 bases identical to TRBD2. The germline CDR1 and CDR2 sequences are LGHNA and YNFKEQ. The CDR3 totals 19 residues. The junction had 5 bases not matched to a gene; V was cut back by 2 bases and J by 1 base. The CDR3 DNA is TGTGCCAGCAGCCAACCGGGACTAGCGGGAGGCTGGAACACCGGGGAGCTGTTTTTT. Translating gives CASSQPGLAGGWNTGELFF.

In its sample, this clonotype was seen many times. This chain uses TRBV12-3 or TRBV12-4 with TRBJ1-3, with TRBD1 as a possible D gene (5 bases). The CDR3 is made up of 14 amino acids. V was shortened by 6 bases and J by 2 bases, with 11 bases between the two germline ends. The CDR3 here is CASRLREAGNTIYF. In DNA form, the CDR3 reads TGTGCCAGCAGACTCAGGGAAGCTGGAAACACCATATATTTT.

This clonotype was seen repeatedly, ten times or more. This chain joins TRBV5-1 and TRBJ2-7; 9 nucleotides line up with TRBD1. Germline V gives CDR1 SGHRS, CDR2 YFSETQ. The CDR3 spans 15 residues. V gave up 7 bases and J gave up 1 base; unmatched junction bases: 9. DNA for the CDR3: TGCGCCAGCGGCGGACAGGGGAGGGAGTCCTACGAGCAGTACTTC. This gives the protein CASGGQGRESYEQYF.

The chain employs TRBV29-1 and TRBJ2-7, with 9 bases matching TRBD1. CDR1 and CDR2 (germline): SQVTM, ANQGSEA. This CDR3 contains 13 residues. V lost 0 bases, J lost 6 bases, and 3 bases stayed unmatched. This CDR3 is CSVEEDRGPEQYF. As DNA, the CDR3 is TGCAGCGTTGAAGAGGACAGGGGCCCCGAGCAGTACTTC.

This clonotype appeared many times. This chain joins TRBV11-1 and TRBJ1-2; D might be TRBD1 (5 bases). V lost 6 bases, J lost 5 bases, and 16 bases lay in between. The CDR3 is 14 residues long. Germline V lookup: CDR1 SGHAT, CDR2 FQDESV (reference sequence). CDR3 amino acids: CASRPRAGRYGYTF. The CDR3, as DNA: TGTGCCAGCAGACCCAGGGCAGGCCGATATGGCTACACCTTC.

This chain uses TRBV20-1 with TRBJ2-7, with a possible D match to TRBD2 (7 bases). Between the trimmed V and J ends, which lost 1 base and 0 bases, there was a span of 19 bases. CDR1 is DFQATT and CDR2 is SNEGSKA in the germline V gene (reference sequence). This CDR3 has 17 amino acids. As DNA, the CDR3 is TGCAGTGCTAGAGTCTTGGGGGCGGGGGTGCCCTCCTACGAGCAGTACTTC. This translates into CSARVLGAGVPSYEQYF.

This clonotype has a handful of counts. The rearrangement uses TRBV7-2 and TRBJ2-7; D might be TRBD1 (6 bases). The CDR3 spans 17 residues. CDR1 and CDR2 from the germline V gene are SGHTA and FQGNSA. Trimming shortened V by 6 bases and J by 0 bases, and 21 bases separated the two germline ends. The CDR3 DNA follows: TGTGCCAGCAGGATACAGGGAAACCCCTCCAGCTCCTACGAGCAGTACTTC. Amino acids: CASRIQGNPSSSYEQYF.

This clonotype was recorded at least ten times. The J gene is TRBJ2-1, the V gene TRBV7-2; 8 bases agree with TRBD1. This CDR3 is 12 amino acids long. Germline values: CDR1 SGHTA, CDR2 FQGNSA. The V and J ends lost 4 bases and 10 bases, in that order; junction bases with no gene match: 3. CDR3 sequence: CASSSGGREQFF. The CDR3 nucleotides read TGTGCCAGCAGCTCAGGGGGCAGGGAGCAGTTCTTC.

This clonotype was recorded at least ten times. V and J are TRBV20-1 and TRBJ2-7, with a possible D match to TRBD2 (7 bases). CDR3 length equals 15 residues. CDR1 is DFQATT, CDR2 SNEGSKA, per germline (reference sequence). Trimming took off 1 base at V and 2 bases at J, with 15 bases between the two ends. CDR3 loop: CSARVFGGGPYEQYF. The CDR3 nucleotides read TGCAGTGCTAGAGTATTTGGCGGGGGCCCCTACGAGCAGTACTTC.

This clonotype was observed many times. The chain recombines TRBV28 with TRBJ1-3, with 7 bases matching TRBD1. The germline V gene encodes CDR1 MDHEN and CDR2 SYDVKM. V shed 3 bases and J 8 bases; nucleotides not matched to a gene: 13. The length of the CDR3 is 16 residues. As DNA, the CDR3 is TGTGCCAGCAGTTTGGCGGGCAGGGGGACGGGAGACACCATATATTTT. Translated: CASSLAGRGTGDTIYF.

About this clonotype: Being one base from a much bigger clone, this may be a read error. V gene TRBV12-3 or TRBV12-4 combines with J gene TRBJ1-4; 11 bases fit TRBD1. CDR3 size: 15 residues. Germline trimming cut 6 bases from V and 7 bases from J; bases unmatched to any gene: 7. This CDR3 is CASRLGDRGSEKLFF. The DNA for the CDR3 is TGTGCCAGCAGATTGGGGGACAGGGGGTCTGAAAAACTGTTTTTT.

In its sample, this clonotype was seen many times. This chain links TRBV7-2 with TRBJ2-3; 13 bases are shared with TRBD2. The CDR3 sequence is 16 residues long. Trimming took 5 bases from V and 4 from J; bases not matched to a gene: 6. CDR1 SGHTA and CDR2 FQGNSA come from the germline V gene. The CDR3 is CASSPRLAGGPDTQYF. The CDR3 coding sequence is TGTGCCAGCAGCCCCAGACTAGCGGGAGGTCCAGATACGCAGTATTTT.